Listed below are T cell receptor beta chains from one sample, sequenced in a study of CD8+ T cells in alopecia areata. Assay used: immunoSEQ multiplex PCR; TCRdb lists only in-frame clones, some missing. Here the sample spans around 180,000 clones, roughly 70% being singletons. The source was CD4+ T cells sorted from blood, collected at approximately week 49, from a patient treated with tofacitinib. These receptor sequences come from a human donor with alopecia areata. Each CDR3 is given with its conserved first and last residue. Each record gives: clone size, V gene, D gene, J gene, CDR3 DNA, CDR3 protein. A D gene is named only where the DNA matches it firmly. Size is stated for part of the rows, as once, few or many counts, or as a class when the clone is expanded.

size: .; V: TRBV10-3; D: TRBD1; J: TRBJ1-1; DNA: TGTGCCATCAGGGGACAGCAGAACACTGAAGCTTTCTTT; CDR3: CAIRGQQNTEAFF
size: once; V: TRBV15; D: .; J: TRBJ1-2; DNA: TGTGCCACCAGCAGAGATGCTCCCGAGGGCTACACCTTC; CDR3: CATSRDAPEGYTF
size: .; V: TRBV19; D: .; J: TRBJ1-5; DNA: TGTGCCAGTAGTATGAGGGAGAGCAATCAGCCCCAGCATTTT; CDR3: CASSMRESNQPQHF
size: .; V: TRBV20-1; D: .; J: TRBJ1-2; DNA: TGCAGTGCTAGAGTGAACAATGGCTACACCTTC; CDR3: CSARVNNGYTF
size: .; V: TRBV29-1; D: .; J: TRBJ1-2; DNA: TGCAGCGTTGACGGCGGCTACACCTTC; CDR3: CSVDGGYTF
size: few; V: TRBV30; D: TRBD1; J: TRBJ2-3; DNA: TGTGCCTGGGGCGGACAGGGAAAATCCACAGATACGCAGTATTTT; CDR3: CAWGGQGKSTDTQYF
size: few; V: TRBV11-2; D: .; J: TRBJ2-7; DNA: TGTGCCAGCAGCGTTCGGAATTCCTACGAGCAGTACTTC; CDR3: CASSVRNSYEQYF
size: .; V: TRBV30; D: .; J: TRBJ2-2; DNA: TGTGCCTGGAGTATGACCGGGGAGCTGTTTTTT; CDR3: CAWSMTGELFF
size: few; V: TRBV5-1; D: TRBD2; J: TRBJ2-7; DNA: TGCGCCAGCAGCTGGCCTAGCGGGGGGGCGTACGAGCAGTACTTC; CDR3: CASSWPSGGAYEQYF
size: few; V: TRBV29-1; D: .; J: TRBJ2-2; DNA: TGCAGCGTTAGGACGAACACCGGGGAGCTGTTTTTT; CDR3: CSVRTNTGELFF
size: .; V: TRBV29-1; D: .; J: TRBJ1-1; DNA: TGCAGCGTTGGGGGGGTAATGAACACTGAAGCTTTCTTT; CDR3: CSVGGVMNTEAFF
size: .; V: TRBV30; D: .; J: TRBJ2-2; DNA: TGTGCCTGGAGTGTAACGGACACCAACACCGGGGAGCTGTTTTTT; CDR3: CAWSVTDTNTGELFF
size: few; V: TRBV7-8; D: .; J: TRBJ2-5; DNA: TGTGCCAGCAGCTTAGCGAGCGGAGGGCAAGGGGAGACCCAGTACTTC; CDR3: CASSLASGGQGETQYF
size: .; V: TRBV30; D: .; J: TRBJ1-6; DNA: TGTGCCTGGAGTCGTGAGTCTGACAATTCACCCCTCCACTTT; CDR3: CAWSRESDNSPLHF
size: .; V: TRBV4-1; D: .; J: TRBJ2-6; DNA: TGCGCCAGCAGGGGCCTGCCCCCCGGTCCCTCCTCTGGGGCCAACGTCCTGACTTTC; CDR3: CASRGLPPGPSSGANVLTF
size: .; V: TRBV29-1; D: .; J: TRBJ2-2; DNA: TGCAGCGCCGTGGCAAGTCCCGGGAACACCGGGGAGCTGTTTTTT; CDR3: CSAVASPGNTGELFF
size: .; V: TRBV18; D: .; J: TRBJ2-7; DNA: TGTGCCAGCTCACCCCGACAGTCTGCCTACGAGCAGTACTTC; CDR3: CASSPRQSAYEQYF
size: .; V: TRBV2; D: .; J: TRBJ1-5; DNA: TGTGCCAGCCGGGGGGAAGGGGCCATCAATCAGCCCCAGCATTTT; CDR3: CASRGEGAINQPQHF
size: .; V: TRBV5-6; D: .; J: TRBJ2-7; DNA: TGTGCCAGCAGCGAGGGGGTGAAACTCTCCTACGAGCAGTACTTC; CDR3: CASSEGVKLSYEQYF
size: .; V: TRBV4-3; D: .; J: TRBJ2-3; DNA: TGCGCCAGCAGCCAAGAAGGGGGGATACTGACAGGGACGCAGTATTTT; CDR3: CASSQEGGILTGTQYF
size: .; V: TRBV5-1; D: TRBD1; J: TRBJ1-2; DNA: TGCGCCAGCAGCTTCCTCGGGACAGGGTCCCTGGAGTATGGCTACACCTTC; CDR3: CASSFLGTGSLEYGYTF
size: .; V: TRBV29-1; D: .; J: TRBJ1-1; DNA: TGCAGCGTGGTCAGGTGGGCTGGGGCTTTCTTT; CDR3: CSVVRWAGAFF
size: .; V: TRBV29-1; D: TRBD2; J: TRBJ2-1; DNA: TGCAGCGTGTTAGCGGGGGGGAAGAATGAGCAGTTCTTC; CDR3: CSVLAGGKNEQFF
size: .; V: TRBV9; D: .; J: TRBJ1-5; DNA: TGTGCCATCCTCGGGCAGGTCCAGCCCCAGCATTTT; CDR3: CAILGQVQPQHF
size: .; V: TRBV5-4; D: TRBD2; J: TRBJ2-1; DNA: TGTGCCAGCAGCCCGGAGTTAGAGTCGGGGGGGCGTAATGAGCAGTTCTTC; CDR3: CASSPELESGGRNEQFF
size: .; V: TRBV30; D: .; J: TRBJ2-2; DNA: TGTGCCTGGAGACTGCAGGGGTTCGGGACCGGGGAGCTGTTTTTT; CDR3: CAWRLQGFGTGELFF
size: few; V: TRBV25-1; D: .; J: TRBJ2-1; DNA: TGTGCCAGCAGTTTCACTTACAATGAGCAGTTCTTC; CDR3: CASSFTYNEQFF
size: few; V: TRBV7-6; D: TRBD2; J: TRBJ2-3; DNA: TGTGCCAGCAGCTTAGGACTAGCGGGGCGAGATACGCAGTATTTT; CDR3: CASSLGLAGRDTQYF
size: .; V: TRBV5-6; D: .; J: TRBJ2-5; DNA: TGTGCCAGCAGCTTGGACTTTTTAGAGACCCAGTACTTC; CDR3: CASSLDFLETQYF
size: .; V: TRBV18; D: .; J: TRBJ2-7; DNA: TGTGCCAGCTCACCGGGCCTGAACTACGAGCAGTACTTC; CDR3: CASSPGLNYEQYF
size: .; V: TRBV25-1; D: TRBD2; J: TRBJ2-2; DNA: TGTGCCAGCAGATCTCTCGGGGGGACCGGGGAGCTGTTTTTT; CDR3: CASRSLGGTGELFF
size: .; V: TRBV5-1; D: .; J: TRBJ1-2; DNA: TGCGCCAGCAGCTTGATCTTCCTGTCCTATGGCTACACCTTC; CDR3: CASSLIFLSYGYTF